This TCR beta chain emerged from a study of cytomegalovirus exposure and HLA in healthy donors. The PCR used 60 Vbeta and 13 Jbeta primers. As processed by the authors: Later, an analysis found 75 million to 100 million unique TCR beta chains, and around 12 million of these were shared. Profiled with immunoSEQ multiplex PCR; TCRdb holds only in-frame clones, not every one. V and J calls and clone size are as listed in that table; D and trimming were resolved from the DNA. This sample has 150,000 to 200,000 clones, with 70% to 80% found just once. The study, taken as a whole, reports: The study put under 200 TCR beta chains on its list as cytomegalovirus-associated. Relative to the approximately 700-donor mean, N-insertions were reportedly fewer in an Asian-associated ancestry cluster in a later analysis.

Comment on this clone: The antigen is not known.

Material for sequencing was PBMCs. This clonotype was obtained from a man under 40 in good health and CMV-seronegative.

The CDR3 region is CASSIAGAVSNYGYTF. The CDR3 region has the DNA TGTGCCAGTAGTATTGCCGGAGCGGTCTCTAACTATGGCTACACCTTC. The chain recombines TRBV19 with TRBJ1-2; D not resolved. CDR3 length: 16 residues. Per the germline V gene, CDR1 is LNHDA and CDR2 is SQIVND (reference sequence). Trimming cost V 3 bases and J 0 bases, with 14 bases left between them.